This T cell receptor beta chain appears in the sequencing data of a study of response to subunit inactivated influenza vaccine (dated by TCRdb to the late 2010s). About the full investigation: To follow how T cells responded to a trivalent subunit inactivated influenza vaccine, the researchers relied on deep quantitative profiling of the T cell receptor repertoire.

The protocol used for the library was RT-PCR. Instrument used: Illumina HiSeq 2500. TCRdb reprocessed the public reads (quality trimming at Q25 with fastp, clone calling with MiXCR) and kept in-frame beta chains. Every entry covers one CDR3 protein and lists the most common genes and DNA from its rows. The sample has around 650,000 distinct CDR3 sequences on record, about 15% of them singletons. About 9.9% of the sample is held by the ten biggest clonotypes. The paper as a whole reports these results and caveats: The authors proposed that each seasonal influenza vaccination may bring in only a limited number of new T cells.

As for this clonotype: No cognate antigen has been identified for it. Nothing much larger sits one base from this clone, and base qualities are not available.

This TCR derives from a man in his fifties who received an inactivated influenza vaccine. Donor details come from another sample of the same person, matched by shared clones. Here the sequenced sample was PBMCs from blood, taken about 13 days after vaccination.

The nucleotide sequence reads as follows: TGTGCCAGCAGCTTGCGGTATATCGGGGGCGGTGGCTACACCTTC. Its protein product is CASSLRYIGGGGYTF. The chain couples TRBV5-4 to TRBJ1-2; TRBD1 is a weak D gene call, 6 bases matching. V is pared back by 1 base and J by 7 bases, with 17 bases lying between the germline termini. CDR1 and CDR2 were assigned from the germline V gene (reference sequence) as SGHNT and YYREEE. The CDR3 measures 15 amino acids from cysteine to phenylalanine. The CDR3 DNA has 45 bases and is translated from base 1.